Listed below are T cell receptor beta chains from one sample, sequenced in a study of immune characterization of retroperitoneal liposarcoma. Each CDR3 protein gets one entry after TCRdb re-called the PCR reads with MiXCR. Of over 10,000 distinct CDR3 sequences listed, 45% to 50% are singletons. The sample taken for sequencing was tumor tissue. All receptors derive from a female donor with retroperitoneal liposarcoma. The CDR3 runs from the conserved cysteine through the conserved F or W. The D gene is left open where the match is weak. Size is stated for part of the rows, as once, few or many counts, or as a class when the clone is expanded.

CASSTQGGAEAFF	TGTGCCAGCAGTACACAGGGGGGGGCTGAAGCTTTCTTT	NA	13	TRBD1	TRBV6-2/TRBV6-3	TRBJ1-1
CATRRGLAGTNTGELFF	TGTGCCACCCGGCGGGGACTAGCGGGGACGAACACCGGGGAGCTGTTTTTT	few	17	TRBD2	TRBV27	TRBJ2-2
CASSDRGQGVGPALETQYF	TGTGCCAGCAGTGACCGCGGACAGGGGGTGGGACCCGCTTTGGAGACCCAGTACTTC	NA	19	TRBD1	TRBV25-1	TRBJ2-5
CASTPVGNAYEQYF	TGCGCCAGCACCCCGGTAGGAAACGCCTACGAGCAGTACTTC	few	14	NA	TRBV10-2	TRBJ2-7
CASSSASTYEQFF	TGTGCCAGCTCCTCGGCCAGCACCTACGAGCAGTTCTTC	NA	13	NA	TRBV7-9	TRBJ2-1
CASSFVNYNEQFF	TGTGCCAGCAGTTTTGTGAACTACAATGAGCAGTTCTTC	NA	13	NA	TRBV12-3/TRBV12-4	TRBJ2-1
CASSEERGETQYF	TGTGCCAGCAGTGAAGAGAGGGGAGAGACCCAGTACTTC	many	13	NA	TRBV6-1	TRBJ2-5
CASSETQYQPQHF	TGTGCCAGCAGTGAAACGCAATACCAGCCCCAGCATTTT	NA	13	NA	TRBV6-1	TRBJ1-5
CASSKAGADTQYF	TGTGCCAGCAGTAAGGCAGGGGCAGATACGCAGTATTTT	few	13	NA	TRBV25-1	TRBJ2-3
CASSLSSGGDETQYF	TGTGCCAGCAGCTTATCTAGCGGAGGGGATGAGACCCAGTACTTC	few	15	TRBD2	TRBV7-3	TRBJ2-5
CASSPVPPLVNEQFF	TGTGCCAGCAGTCCCGTTCCGCCCTTAGTCAATGAGCAGTTCTTC	NA	15	NA	TRBV6-1	TRBJ2-1
CASSETSGGYNEQFF	TGTGCCAGCAGTGAAACTAGCGGGGGTTACAATGAGCAGTTCTTC	many	15	TRBD2	TRBV6-1	TRBJ2-1
CASSLRGWADEQYF	TGTGCCAGCAGTTTACGAGGGTGGGCCGACGAGCAGTACTTC	NA	14	NA	TRBV27	TRBJ2-7
CASSEWASTYEQYF	TGTGCCAGCAGTGAATGGGCCTCGACCTACGAGCAGTACTTC	few	14	NA	TRBV6-1	TRBJ2-7
CASSDFGGGQRATQYF	TGTGCCAGCAGTGATTTTGGGGGGGGGCAGCGTGCGACCCAGTACTTC	NA	16	NA	TRBV6-1	TRBJ2-5
CASSMTDNQPQHF	TGTGCCAGCAGCATGACAGACAATCAGCCCCAGCATTTT	few	13	NA	TRBV7-6	TRBJ1-5
CASSLYGGADTEAFF	TGTGCCAGCAGCCTTTACGGAGGGGCTGACACTGAAGCTTTCTTT	NA	15	NA	TRBV7-2	TRBJ1-1
CASSPLEGLLAYEQYF	TGTGCCAGCAGTCCCCTCGAGGGGTTATTGGCCTACGAGCAGTACTTC	NA	16	NA	TRBV6-1	TRBJ2-7
CASSFRTGLMNTEAFF	TGTGCCAGCAGCTTCAGGACAGGGCTTATGAACACTGAAGCTTTCTTT	many	16	TRBD1	TRBV7-8	TRBJ1-1
CASWRAATGDVTQYF	TGTGCCAGCTGGCGCGCGGCGACAGGGGACGTGACCCAGTACTTC	NA	15	TRBD1	TRBV6-8	TRBJ2-5
CASSHERSNEQFF	TGTGCCAGCAGTCACGAACGGTCAAATGAGCAGTTCTTC	many	13	NA	TRBV7-9	TRBJ2-1
CASSPSQTVWNSPLHF	TGTGCCAGCAGTCCTTCTCAGACCGTCTGGAATTCACCCCTCCACTTT	NA	16	NA	TRBV6-8	TRBJ1-6
CASSLTPTGGRTEAFF	TGTGCCAGCAGTTTAACCCCTACAGGGGGTCGCACTGAAGCTTTCTTT	NA	16	TRBD1	TRBV27	TRBJ1-1
CASSYSAQETQYF	TGTGCCAGCAGTTACTCGGCCCAAGAGACCCAGTACTTC	medium-sized	13	NA	TRBV6-6	TRBJ2-5
CASSDGGSAAAEQYF	TGTGCCAGCAGTGACGGGGGCTCTGCAGCGGCTGAGCAGTACTTC	NA	15	NA	TRBV6-1	TRBJ2-5
CASTNDLVGSTETQYF	TGTGCCAGCACCAATGACTTGGTTGGGAGTACTGAGACCCAGTACTTC	NA	16	NA	TRBV6-5	TRBJ2-5
CASARGTSSSQPQHF	TGTGCCAGCGCCCGGGGGACTTCCTCGAGCCAGCCCCAGCATTTT	NA	15	NA	TRBV6-1	TRBJ1-5
CASSQALTGANVLTF	TGTGCCAGCAGTCAGGCACTCACTGGGGCCAACGTCCTGACTTTC	few	15	NA	TRBV6-1	TRBJ2-6
CASSYAGSYEQYF	TGTGCCAGCAGTTACGCAGGATCCTACGAGCAGTACTTC	NA	13	NA	TRBV6-5	TRBJ2-7
CASSYDDGQPQHF	TGTGCCAGCAGTTACGATGACGGGCAGCCCCAGCATTTT	NA	13	NA	TRBV6-8	TRBJ1-5
CASSEGYANTGELFF	TGTGCCAGCAGTGAAGGCTATGCGAACACCGGGGAGCTGTTTTTT	NA	15	NA	TRBV25-1	TRBJ2-2
CASRSPTGTGGFYEQYF	TGTGCCAGCAGGTCACCAACCGGGACAGGAGGGTTCTACGAGCAGTACTTC	few	17	TRBD1	TRBV27	TRBJ2-7
CASSSIFPGTVQETQFF	TGTGCCAGCAGCTCGATATTCCCCGGGACAGTCCAAGAGACCCAGTTCTTC	few	17	TRBD1	TRBV7-8	TRBJ2-1
CASSDTGKRQGSGEQYF	TGTGCCAGCAGTGACACCGGAAAGAGACAGGGGAGCGGTGAGCAGTACTTC	NA	17	TRBD1	TRBV6-4	TRBJ2-5
CASGSNVSLTETQFF	TGTGCTAGTGGTTCCAACGTGAGCTTGACGGAGACCCAGTTCTTC	many	15	NA	TRBV12-5	TRBJ2-1
CASSRTGLDEKLFF	TGTGCCAGCAGCCGCACAGGGTTGGATGAAAAACTGTTTTTT	NA	14	NA	TRBV11-2	TRBJ1-4
CASRRADFPYNEQFF	TGTGCCAGCAGACGAGCGGATTTCCCCTACAATGAGCAGTTCTTC	few	15	NA	TRBV6-1	TRBJ2-1
CASSQLRQAGGETQYF	TGCGCCAGCAGCCAACTCCGCCAAGCGGGAGGGGAGACCCAGTACTTC	NA	16	TRBD2	TRBV4-3	TRBJ2-5